These 25 T cell receptor beta chains originate from one sample sequenced in a study of spatial heterogeneity in lung cancer. Using its own MiXCR run on the 5' RACE reads, TCRdb lists one record per CDR3 protein. The sample has about 39,000 distinct CDR3 sequences, approximately 3% seen once. Time point given: sample taken at primary tumor resection. The material sequenced was normal lung tissue next to the tumor, taken at surgery. These receptors were taken from a male donor with early-stage non-small cell lung cancer.

The table lists this clonotype with many counts. The CDR3 sequence is CASMSSGSTDTQYF. CDR3 DNA: TGTGCCAGCATGTCTAGCGGGAGCACAGATACGCAGTATTTT. The chain has TRBV27 and TRBJ2-3; 8 nucleotides match TRBD2. CDR1 MNHEY and CDR2 SMNVEV come from the germline V gene (reference sequence). The CDR3 loop spans 14 amino acids. J was trimmed by 0 bases and V by 7 bases; bases with no gene match: 3.

This clonotype was counted many times. The genes are TRBV12-3 or TRBV12-4 and TRBJ2-1, with 12 bases aligning to TRBD1. V was pared by 3 bases and J by 6 bases, with 3 bases of the junction left unmatched. The CDR3 runs 15 residues. Here the CDR3 DNA reads TGTGCCAGCAGTTTGGGACAGGGGGCGATCAATGAGCAGTTCTTC. Translation: CASSLGQGAINEQFF.

This clonotype has more than one count but fewer than ten. This chain connects TRBV28 to TRBJ2-7, with D possibly matching TRBD2 (6 bases). With 3 bases removed from V and 5 bases from J, the gap between germline ends came to 17 bases. This CDR3 comprises 15 residues. Per the germline V gene, CDR1 is MDHEN and CDR2 is SYDVKM. The CDR3 DNA reads TGTGCCAGCAGTTTTACGGGACTCAGAAACCACGAGCAGTACTTC. Amino acids: CASSFTGLRNHEQYF.

This clonotype has ten or more counts. The chain links TRBV2 to TRBJ1-6; 9 nucleotides agree with TRBD1. This CDR3 region has 13 residues. V shed 7 bases and J 12 bases; nucleotides not matched to a gene: 7. The V gene's germline CDR1 is SNHLY and CDR2 FYNNEI. The CDR3 coding sequence is TGTGCCAGCAACGTCGGACAGGGGTTACCCCTCCACTTT. It translates to CASNVGQGLPLHF.

This clonotype was counted ten times or more. This chain joins TRBV5-1 and TRBJ2-1; D is unresolved. The CDR3 runs 14 residues. The germline CDR1 and CDR2 sequences are SGHRS and YFSETQ. The V and J ends lost 3 bases and 3 bases respectively, with 10 bases between them. The CDR3 region has the DNA TGCGCCAGCAGCTGGCCCGACGGCTACAATGAGCAGTTCTTC. It specifies CASSWPDGYNEQFF. Full variable domain (missing parts from reference TRBV5-1 and TRBJ2-1): KAGVTQTPRYLIKTRGQQVTLSCSPISGHRSVSWYQQTPGQGLQFLFEYFSETQRNKGNFPGRFSGRQFSNSRSEMNVSTLELGDSALYLCASSWPDGYNEQFFGPGTRLTVL.

Ten or more counts support this clonotype. The rearrangement joins TRBV20-1 to TRBJ2-3, with 8 bases identical to TRBD2. The CDR3 is made up of 14 amino acids. Germline lookup yields CDR1 DFQATT and CDR2 SNEGSKA (reference sequence). The CDR3 region is CGGGAGGGTDTQYF. The CDR3 DNA follows: TGCGGAGGCGGGGCGGGAGGTGGCACAGATACGCAGTATTTT.

Many counts were recorded for this clonotype. The V gene is TRBV20-1, the J gene TRBJ1-5; D might be TRBD1 (5 bases). Trimming took 5 bases from V and 0 from J, leaving 17 bases between them. This CDR3 contains 16 residues. The germline gives CDR1 DFQATT, CDR2 SNEGSKA (reference sequence). DNA of the CDR3: TGCAGTGCTCCCCCCAGGCCAGGGCATAGCAATCAGCCCCAGCATTTT. Translated: CSAPPRPGHSNQPQHF.

This clonotype was picked up a small number of times. This chain joins TRBV11-2 and TRBJ2-3; TRBD1 might be the D (6 bases). The CDR3 is made up of 15 amino acids. Germline V gene sequence: CDR1 SGHAT, CDR2 FQNNGV. V gave up 8 bases and J gave up 2 bases, with 17 bases separating them. The DNA for the CDR3 is TGTGCCAGCGGGGTCTGGGGGCCTGACACAGATACGCAGTATTTT. This translates into CASGVWGPDTDTQYF.

The chain uses TRBV29-1 and TRBJ2-1; 15 bases agree with TRBD2. Per the germline V gene, CDR1 is SQVTM and CDR2 is ANQGSEA. The CDR3 runs to 16 residues. V gave up 1 base and J gave up 7 bases; unmatched junction bases: 5. The CDR3 protein is CSVEAGTSGRWNEQFF. The CDR3, as DNA: TGCAGCGTTGAAGCGGGGACTAGCGGGAGGTGGAATGAGCAGTTCTTC.

This clonotype was counted ten times or more. This chain links TRBV7-9 with TRBJ2-4, with 7 bases lining up with TRBD2. The germline CDR1 and CDR2 sequences are SEHNR and FQNEAQ (reference sequence). V lost 4 bases and J lost 3; bases outside the gene matches: 12. The CDR3 runs 17 residues. CDR3 sequence reads: CASSSIGRGYDKNIQYF. The CDR3 bases are TGTGCCAGCAGCTCAATAGGGCGGGGGTACGACAAAAACATTCAGTACTTC.

The chain combines TRBV11-2 with TRBJ2-3; no reliable D call. This CDR3 has 14 amino acids. In germline, CDR1 is SGHAT, CDR2 FQNNGV. V shed 0 bases and J shed 3 bases, with 7 bases lying between them. The CDR3 here is CASSLEAGTDTQYF. In nucleotides, the CDR3 is TGTGCCAGCAGCTTAGAGGCCGGTACAGATACGCAGTATTTT.

This clonotype was detected many times. The chain employs TRBV7-2 and TRBJ1-6; D unclear. Germline CDR1 reads SGHTA; CDR2 reads FQGNSA. The length of the CDR3 is 14 residues. The V end lost 5 bases, the J end lost 2 bases, and 7 bases lay between the germline ends. CDR3 sequence reads: CASSPLPYNSPLHF. The CDR3 DNA reads as TGTGCCAGCAGCCCACTACCCTATAATTCACCCCTCCACTTT.

By share, this clonotype counts as medium-sized. The chain couples TRBV12-3 or TRBV12-4 to TRBJ1-1; TRBD1 might be the D (6 bases). This CDR3 comprises 12 residues. The ends were cut back, 8 bases at V and 5 bases at J, with 12 bases in the middle. The CDR3 sequence: CASGQGLTEAFF. The CDR3 DNA follows: TGTGCCAGCGGTCAGGGGCTAACTGAAGCTTTCTTT.

This clonotype has only a few counts. The chain combines TRBV9 with TRBJ2-5; TRBD2 agrees at 9 bases. This CDR3 is 17 amino acids long. Germline CDR1 and CDR2: SGDLS and YYNGEE. The J segment lost 1 base and the V segment lost 1 base, leaving 8 bases of the junction unmatched. CDR3 amino acids: CASSVSPGSGGQETQYF. As DNA, the CDR3 is TGTGCCAGCAGCGTAAGCCCAGGTAGCGGGGGCCAAGAGACCCAGTACTTC.

In its sample, this clonotype was seen many times. The gene calls are TRBV6-1 and TRBJ1-6; a weak D match, TRBD1 (6 bases). The germline V gene encodes CDR1 MNHNS and CDR2 SASEGT. V lost 7 bases and J 10 bases, leaving 17 bases between the germline ends. The CDR3 has 14 amino acids. The CDR3 reads CASKVGGEGSPLHF. The CDR3 DNA reads as TGTGCCAGCAAAGTCGGGGGCGAGGGATCACCCCTCCACTTT.

This clonotype came up a few times. The chain is built from TRBV7-2 and TRBJ1-1; no clear D. The CDR3 totals 15 residues. The ends were cut back, 3 bases at V and 4 bases at J, with 15 bases in the middle. Germline V gene data show CDR1 as SGHTA and CDR2 as FQGNSA. The CDR3 sequence is CASSLTPGAVTEAFF. The CDR3 DNA reads as TGTGCCAGCAGCTTGACCCCAGGCGCGGTCACTGAAGCTTTCTTT.

There are many counts of this clonotype. This chain links TRBV6-1 with TRBJ2-1; TRBD2 matches at 11 bases. CDR3 length: 14 residues. From germline, CDR1 is MNHNS and CDR2 SASEGT. Germline trimming cut 8 bases from V and 4 bases from J; bases unmatched to any gene: 4. CDR3 sequence: CASHTSGRYNEQFF. CDR3 DNA sequence: TGTGCCAGCCATACTAGCGGGAGATACAATGAGCAGTTCTTC.

The table lists this clonotype with many counts. The V and J genes are TRBV7-2 and TRBJ2-3, with TRBD2 matching 8 bases. The length of the CDR3 is 14 residues. V dropped 5 bases and J dropped 4; count of bases not matched to a gene: 5. Germline V lookup: CDR1 SGHTA, CDR2 FQGNSA. CDR3 DNA: TGTGCCAGCAGCAAAGGACTAGCATCAGATACGCAGTATTTT. Translating it yields CASSKGLASDTQYF.

This clonotype came up many times. V is TRBV11-1 and J is TRBJ2-2; D not resolved. The germline gives CDR1 SGHAT, CDR2 FQDESV (reference sequence). The CDR3 has 13 residues. Trimming pared 1 base from V and 5 bases from J, leaving 5 bases between. CDR3 nucleotide sequence: TGTGCCAGCAGCTTAGTAGGTACCGGGGAGCTGTTTTTT. Its translation: CASSLVGTGELFF. The whole variable domain, remainder taken from reference TRBV11-1 and TRBJ2-2, is EAEVAQSPRYKITEKSQAVAFWCDPISGHATLYWYRQILGQGPELLVQFQDESVVDDSQLPKDRFSAERLKGVDSTLKIQPAELGDSAMYLCASSLVGTGELFFGEGSRLTVL.

This clonotype occurred many times. This rearrangement joins TRBV4-1 to TRBJ1-3; D is unclear. This CDR3 has 15 residues. Germline V gene data show CDR1 as MGHRA and CDR2 as YSYEKL. V was cut by 4 bases and J by 2 bases, with 12 bases left in between. The CDR3 coding sequence is TGCGCCAGCAGCCTCGGCGGGCAGACTGGAAACACCATATATTTT. Protein product: CASSLGGQTGNTIYF.

The chain joins TRBV28 to TRBJ2-1, with 7 bases that match TRBD1. Trimming at V came to 6 bases and at J to 6 bases, leaving 17 bases not matched to a gene. Germline values: CDR1 MDHEN, CDR2 SYDVKM. This CDR3 spans 17 amino acids. For the CDR3, the DNA is TGTGCCAGCAGCCCGGGGTACCGGGACAGACAATTCAATGAGCAGTTCTTC. Translation: CASSPGYRDRQFNEQFF. Variable domain in full (rest from reference TRBV28 and TRBJ2-1): DVKVTQSSRYLVKRTGEKVFLECVQDMDHENMFWYRQDPGLGLRLIYFSYDVKMKEKGDIPEGYSVSREKKERFSLILESASTNQTSMYLCASSPGYRDRQFNEQFFGPGTRLTVL.

This clonotype was seen many times. The CDR3 is CASNRDSGEKLFF. In DNA, the CDR3 is TGTGCCAGCAACCGGGACAGTGGTGAAAAACTGTTTTTT. V is TRBV2 and J is TRBJ1-4, with 7 nucleotides matching TRBD1. Per the germline V gene, CDR1 is SNHLY and CDR2 is FYNNEI. The CDR3 has 13 residues. With V trimmed by 7 bases and J by 7 bases, 6 bases remained unmatched.

This clonotype has at least ten counts. CDR3 sequence: CASRADRGPRYTF. As DNA, the CDR3 is TGTGCCAGCAGAGCGGACAGGGGGCCGCGCTACACCTTC. The genes are TRBV2 and TRBJ1-2, with 11 bases aligning to TRBD1. Trimming at V came to 6 bases and at J to 9 bases, leaving 6 bases not matched to a gene. CDR3 size: 13 residues. CDR1 and CDR2 from the germline V gene are SNHLY and FYNNEI.

This clonotype was detected many times. V is TRBV5-1 and J is TRBJ2-7; 8 nucleotides agree with TRBD1. The junction had 4 bases not matched to a gene; V was cut back by 4 bases and J by 10 bases. The CDR3 length is 11 residues. Per germline, CDR1 SGHRS and CDR2 YFSETQ. The CDR3 here is CASSPDRVQYF. Written as DNA, the CDR3 is TGCGCCAGCAGCCCGGACAGGGTCCAGTACTTC.

This clonotype was detected many times. The genes are TRBV12-3 or TRBV12-4 and TRBJ2-5; 10 nucleotides agree with TRBD1. After removal of 5 bases from V and 4 bases from J, the junction contained 7 bases not matched to a gene. The CDR3 contains 15 residues. The CDR3 sequence is CASSPFGTGAETQYF. The CDR3 DNA reads as TGTGCCAGCAGTCCCTTTGGGACAGGGGCAGAGACCCAGTACTTC.